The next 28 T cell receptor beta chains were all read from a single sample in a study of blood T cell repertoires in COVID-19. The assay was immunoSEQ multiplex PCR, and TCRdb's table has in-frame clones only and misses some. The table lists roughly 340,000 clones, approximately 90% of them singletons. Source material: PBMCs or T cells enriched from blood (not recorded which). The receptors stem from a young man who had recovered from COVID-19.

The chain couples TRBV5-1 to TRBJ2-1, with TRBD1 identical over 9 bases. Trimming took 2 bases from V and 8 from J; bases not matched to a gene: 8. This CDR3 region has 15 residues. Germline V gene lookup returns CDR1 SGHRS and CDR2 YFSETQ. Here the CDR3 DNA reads TGCGCCAGCAGCTTTACCGGGACAGGGAACCATGAGCAGTTCTTC. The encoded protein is CASSFTGTGNHEQFF.

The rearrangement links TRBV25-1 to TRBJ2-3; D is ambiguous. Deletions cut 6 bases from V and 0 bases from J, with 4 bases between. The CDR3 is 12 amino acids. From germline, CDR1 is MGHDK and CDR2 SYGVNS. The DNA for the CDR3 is TGTGCCAGCAGCCTTAGCACAGATACGCAGTATTTT. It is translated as CASSLSTDTQYF.

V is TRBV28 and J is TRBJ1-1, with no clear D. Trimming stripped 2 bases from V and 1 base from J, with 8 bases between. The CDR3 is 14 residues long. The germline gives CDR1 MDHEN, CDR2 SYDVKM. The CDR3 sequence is CASSLMVQNTEAFF. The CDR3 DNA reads TGTGCCAGCAGTTTAATGGTACAGAACACTGAAGCTTTCTTT. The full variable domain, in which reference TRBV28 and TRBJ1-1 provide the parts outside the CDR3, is DVKVTQSSRYLVKRTGEKVFLECVQDMDHENMFWYRQDPGLGLRLIYFSYDVKMKEKGDIPEGYSVSREKKERFSLILESASTNQTSMYLCASSLMVQNTEAFFGQGTRLTVV.

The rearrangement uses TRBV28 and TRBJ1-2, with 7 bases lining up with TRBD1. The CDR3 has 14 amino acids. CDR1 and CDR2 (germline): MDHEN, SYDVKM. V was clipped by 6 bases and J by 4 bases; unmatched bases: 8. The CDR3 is CASSSGQQSYGYTF. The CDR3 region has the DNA TGTGCCAGCAGCTCGGGACAGCAATCCTATGGCTACACCTTC.

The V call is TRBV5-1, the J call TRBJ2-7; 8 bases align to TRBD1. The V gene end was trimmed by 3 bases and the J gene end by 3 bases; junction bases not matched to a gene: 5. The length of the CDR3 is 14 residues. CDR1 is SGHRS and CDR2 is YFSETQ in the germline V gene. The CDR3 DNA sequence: TGCGCCAGCAGCTCTCGGACAGGGAACTACGAGCAGTACTTC. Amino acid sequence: CASSSRTGNYEQYF.

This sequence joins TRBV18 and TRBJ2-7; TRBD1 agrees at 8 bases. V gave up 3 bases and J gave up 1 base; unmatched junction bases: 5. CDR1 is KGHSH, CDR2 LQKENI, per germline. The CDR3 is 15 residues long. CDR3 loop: CASSPDRDRSYEQYF. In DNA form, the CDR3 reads TGTGCCAGCTCACCCGACCGGGACAGGTCCTACGAGCAGTACTTC.

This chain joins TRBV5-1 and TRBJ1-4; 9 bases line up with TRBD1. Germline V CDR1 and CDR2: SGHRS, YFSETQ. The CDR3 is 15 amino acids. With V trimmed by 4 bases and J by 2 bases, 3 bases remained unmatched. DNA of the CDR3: TGCGCCAGCAGCCAGGGACAGGGCACTAATGAAAAACTGTTTTTT. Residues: CASSQGQGTNEKLFF.

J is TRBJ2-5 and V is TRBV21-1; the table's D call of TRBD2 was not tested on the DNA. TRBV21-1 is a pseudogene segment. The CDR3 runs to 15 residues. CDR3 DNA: TGTGCCAGCAGCAAAGGGGACTTAAGAGGGAAGACCCAGTACTTC. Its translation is CASSKGDLRGKTQYF.

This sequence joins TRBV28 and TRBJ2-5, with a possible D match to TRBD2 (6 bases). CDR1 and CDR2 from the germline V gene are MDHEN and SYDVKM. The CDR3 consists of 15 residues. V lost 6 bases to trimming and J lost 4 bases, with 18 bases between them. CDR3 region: CASSFPGSRRETQYF. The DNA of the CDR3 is TGTGCCAGCAGCTTTCCCGGGAGCCGGCGAGAGACCCAGTACTTC.

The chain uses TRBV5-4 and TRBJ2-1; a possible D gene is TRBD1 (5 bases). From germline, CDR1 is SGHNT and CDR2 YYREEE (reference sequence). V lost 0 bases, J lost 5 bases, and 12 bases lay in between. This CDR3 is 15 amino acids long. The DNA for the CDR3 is TGTGCCAGCAGCTTGGTCGGTCCAGGGAACAATGAGCAGTTCTTC. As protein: CASSLVGPGNNEQFF.

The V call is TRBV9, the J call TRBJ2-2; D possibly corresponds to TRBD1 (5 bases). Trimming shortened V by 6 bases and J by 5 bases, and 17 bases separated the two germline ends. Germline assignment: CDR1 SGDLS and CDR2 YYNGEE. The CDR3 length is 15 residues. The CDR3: CASTLGVEPTGELFF. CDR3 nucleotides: TGTGCCAGCACCCTAGGGGTTGAGCCGACCGGGGAGCTGTTTTTT.

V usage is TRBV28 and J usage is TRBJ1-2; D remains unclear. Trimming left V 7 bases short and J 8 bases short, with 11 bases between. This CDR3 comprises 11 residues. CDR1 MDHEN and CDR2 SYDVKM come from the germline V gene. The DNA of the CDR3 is TGTGCCAGCACGACCCCAGGAGGCTACACCTTC. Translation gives CASTTPGGYTF.

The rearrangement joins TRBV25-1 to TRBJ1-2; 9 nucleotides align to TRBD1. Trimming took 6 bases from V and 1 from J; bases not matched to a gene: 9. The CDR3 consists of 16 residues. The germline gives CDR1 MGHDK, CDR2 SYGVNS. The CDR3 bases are TGTGCCAGCAGGGGTAAAACAGGGGGCTTTAACTATGGCTACACCTTC. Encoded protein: CASRGKTGGFNYGYTF.

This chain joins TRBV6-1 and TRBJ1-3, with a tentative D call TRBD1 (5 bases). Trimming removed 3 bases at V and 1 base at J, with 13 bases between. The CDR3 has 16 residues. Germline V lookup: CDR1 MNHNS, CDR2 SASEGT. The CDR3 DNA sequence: TGTGCCAGCAGTGAGCAACAGGTCAAATCTGGAAACACCATATATTTT. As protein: CASSEQQVKSGNTIYF.

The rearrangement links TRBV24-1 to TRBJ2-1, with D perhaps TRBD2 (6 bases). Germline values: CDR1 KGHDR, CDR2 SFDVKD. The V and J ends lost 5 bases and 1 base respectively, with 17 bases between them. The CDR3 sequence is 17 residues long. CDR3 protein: CATSAGGARGSYNEQFF. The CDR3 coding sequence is TGTGCCACCAGTGCTGGTGGGGCGCGGGGATCCTACAATGAGCAGTTCTTC.

CDR3 amino acids: CASRLVTGERVRKTQYF. The CDR3 coding sequence is TGTGCAAGTCGCTTAGTCACAGGGGAGAGGGTGCGGAAGACCCAGTACTTC. This chain joins TRBV12-2 and TRBJ2-5; the table's D call TRBD1 went unverified against the DNA. TRBV12-2 is shown as a pseudogene. The CDR3 length is 17 residues.

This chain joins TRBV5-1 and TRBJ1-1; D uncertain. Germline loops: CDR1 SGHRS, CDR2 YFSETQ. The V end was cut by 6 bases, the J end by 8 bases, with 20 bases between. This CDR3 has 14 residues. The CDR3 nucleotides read TGCGCCAGCACCCCCGCGGACTGGATGCAGGAAGCTTTCTTT. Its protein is CASTPADWMQEAFF.

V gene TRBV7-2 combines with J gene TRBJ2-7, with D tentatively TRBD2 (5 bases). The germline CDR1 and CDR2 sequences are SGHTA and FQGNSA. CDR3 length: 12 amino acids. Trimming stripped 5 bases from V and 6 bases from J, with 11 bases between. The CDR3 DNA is TGTGCCAGCAGCCGATCTCGGGGCGAGCAGTACTTC. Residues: CASSRSRGEQYF.

CDR3 protein: CSAGQDGYTF. DNA for the CDR3: TGCAGTGCTGGGCAGGATGGCTACACCTTC. The chain recombines TRBV20-1 with TRBJ1-2; D uncertain. The CDR3 consists of 10 residues. V lost 5 bases and J 6 bases, leaving 7 bases between the germline ends. Germline assignment: CDR1 DFQATT and CDR2 SNEGSKA (reference sequence).

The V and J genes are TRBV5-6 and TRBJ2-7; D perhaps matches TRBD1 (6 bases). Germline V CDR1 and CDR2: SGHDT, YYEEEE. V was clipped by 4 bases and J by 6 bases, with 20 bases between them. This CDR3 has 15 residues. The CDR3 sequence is CASSRVTGIGGEQYF. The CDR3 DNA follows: TGTGCCAGCAGCCGCGTAACAGGGATCGGAGGCGAGCAGTACTTC.

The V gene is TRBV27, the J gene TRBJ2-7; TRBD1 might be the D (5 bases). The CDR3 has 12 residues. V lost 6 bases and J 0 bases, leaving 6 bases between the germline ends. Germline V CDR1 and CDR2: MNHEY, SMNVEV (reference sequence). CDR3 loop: CASRDNSYEQYF. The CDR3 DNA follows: TGTGCCAGCAGGGACAACTCCTACGAGCAGTACTTC.

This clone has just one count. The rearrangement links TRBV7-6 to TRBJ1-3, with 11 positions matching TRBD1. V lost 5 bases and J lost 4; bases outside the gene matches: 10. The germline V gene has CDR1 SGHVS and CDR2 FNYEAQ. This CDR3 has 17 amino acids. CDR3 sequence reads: CASSPRPGQGDGNTIYF. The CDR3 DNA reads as TGTGCCAGCAGCCCGCGCCCGGGACAGGGGGACGGAAACACCATATATTTT.

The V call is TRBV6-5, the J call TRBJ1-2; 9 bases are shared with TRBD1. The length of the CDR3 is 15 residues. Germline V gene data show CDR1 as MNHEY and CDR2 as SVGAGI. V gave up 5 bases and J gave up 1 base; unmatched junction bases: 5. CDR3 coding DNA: TGTGCCAGCAGTACACCGGGACAGGGTAACTATGGCTACACCTTC. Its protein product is CASSTPGQGNYGYTF.

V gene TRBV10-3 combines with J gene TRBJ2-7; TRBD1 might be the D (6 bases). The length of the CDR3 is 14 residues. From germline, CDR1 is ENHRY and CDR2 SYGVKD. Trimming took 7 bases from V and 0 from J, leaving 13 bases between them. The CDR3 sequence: CAITSDSPSYEQYF. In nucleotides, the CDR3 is TGTGCCATCACTTCGGACAGCCCCTCCTACGAGCAGTACTTC.

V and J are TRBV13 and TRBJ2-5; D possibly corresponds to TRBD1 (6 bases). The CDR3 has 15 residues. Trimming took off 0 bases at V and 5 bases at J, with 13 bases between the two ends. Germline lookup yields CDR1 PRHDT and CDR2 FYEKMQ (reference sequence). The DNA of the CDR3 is TGTGCCAGCAGCTTAGGCCGTCGACAGGTTGAGACCCAGTACTTC. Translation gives CASSLGRRQVETQYF.

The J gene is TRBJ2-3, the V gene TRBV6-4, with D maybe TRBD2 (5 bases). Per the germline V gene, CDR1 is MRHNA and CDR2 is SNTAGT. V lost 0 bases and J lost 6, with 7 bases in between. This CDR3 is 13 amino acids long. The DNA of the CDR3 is TGTGCCAGCAGTGACTCAGGAGGTGATACGCAGTATTTT. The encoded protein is CASSDSGGDTQYF.

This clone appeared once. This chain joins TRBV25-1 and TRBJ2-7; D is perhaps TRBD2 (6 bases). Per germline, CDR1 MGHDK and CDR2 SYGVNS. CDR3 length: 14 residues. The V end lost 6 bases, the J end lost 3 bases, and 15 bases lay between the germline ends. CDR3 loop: CASRAAGSNYEQYF. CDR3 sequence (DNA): TGTGCCAGCAGAGCCGCGGGATCAAACTACGAGCAGTACTTC.

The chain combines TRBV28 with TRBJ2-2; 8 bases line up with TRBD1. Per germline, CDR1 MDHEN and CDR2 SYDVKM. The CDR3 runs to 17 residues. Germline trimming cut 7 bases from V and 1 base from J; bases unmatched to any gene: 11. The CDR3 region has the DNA TGTGCCAGCAAAACCCTCCACGGGACAGGGAACACCGGGGAGCTGTTTTTT. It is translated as CASKTLHGTGNTGELFF. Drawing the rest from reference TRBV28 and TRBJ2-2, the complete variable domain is DVKVTQSSRYLVKRTGEKVFLECVQDMDHENMFWYRQDPGLGLRLIYFSYDVKMKEKGDIPEGYSVSREKKERFSLILESASTNQTSMYLCASKTLHGTGNTGELFFGEGSRLTVL.